The 30 T cell receptor beta chains below come from one sample, sequenced in a study of technical replicates of blood from several donors. TCRdb's table, derived via immunoSEQ multiplex PCR, lists solely in-frame clones and lacks some. This table holds roughly 90,000 clones, 90% to 96% found once. Sequences were obtained from T cells isolated from PBMCs. The receptors were gathered from a human donor in good health.

V gene TRBV28 combines with J gene TRBJ1-2; 7 bases map to TRBD1. This CDR3 spans 14 amino acids. V lost 3 bases to trimming and J lost 2 bases; unmatched junction nucleotides: 3. From germline, CDR1 is MDHEN and CDR2 SYDVKM. This chain's CDR3 is CASSLGQINYGYTF. CDR3 coding DNA: TGTGCCAGCAGTTTGGGACAGATCAACTATGGCTACACCTTC.

The chain combines TRBV18 with TRBJ2-1, with 10 bases matching TRBD2. The J segment lost 5 bases and the V segment lost 3 bases, leaving 13 bases of the junction unmatched. The CDR3 consists of 18 residues. Germline CDR1 and CDR2: KGHSH and LQKENI. In DNA, the CDR3 is TGTGCCAGCTCACCCCGTTCCCCTAGCGGGAGTACCCACAATGAGCAGTTCTTC. As protein: CASSPRSPSGSTHNEQFF. The variable domain in full, with the rest retrieved from reference TRBV18 and TRBJ2-1, is NAGVMQNPRHLVRRRGQEARLRCSPMKGHSHVYWYRQLPEEGLKFMVYLQKENIIDESGMPKERFSAEFPKEGPSILRIQQVVRGDSAAYFCASSPRSPSGSTHNEQFFGPGTRLTVL.

This chain joins TRBV11-2 and TRBJ2-1; 11 positions match TRBD2. Germline V CDR1 and CDR2: SGHAT, FQNNGV. The CDR3 spans 15 residues. Unmatched junction bases numbered 9, after V lost 5 bases and J lost 9 bases. The CDR3 here is CASSTSGSYLGEQFF. The CDR3 nucleotides are TGTGCCAGCAGCACTAGCGGGAGCTATTTGGGTGAGCAGTTCTTC.

The chain carries TRBV27 and TRBJ1-2; D not resolved. The CDR3 contains 13 residues. Trimming removed 1 base from V and 8 bases from J, with 11 bases in between. Germline-derived CDR1 and CDR2 are MNHEY and SMNVEV (reference sequence). The CDR3 loop reads CASSLYGVEGYTF. The CDR3 coding sequence is TGTGCCAGCAGTTTATACGGGGTGGAGGGCTACACCTTC.

The chain combines TRBV18 with TRBJ1-3, with D possibly matching TRBD1 (5 bases). V was pared by 3 bases and J by 5 bases, with 14 bases between. CDR3 length: 15 amino acids. Germline V gene data show CDR1 as KGHSH and CDR2 as LQKENI. The CDR3 coding sequence is TGTGCCAGCTCACCCGGGGAGGGGCTGCGAAACACCATATATTTT. It yields the protein CASSPGEGLRNTIYF. The complete variable domain, with remaining parts taken from reference TRBV18 and TRBJ1-3, reads NAGVMQNPRHLVRRRGQEARLRCSPMKGHSHVYWYRQLPEEGLKFMVYLQKENIIDESGMPKERFSAEFPKEGPSILRIQQVVRGDSAAYFCASSPGEGLRNTIYFGEGSWLTVV.

V gene TRBV7-6 combines with J gene TRBJ1-1; possibly TRBD1 for D (5 bases). This CDR3 spans 13 amino acids. Between the trimmed V and J ends, which lost 5 bases and 3 bases, there was a span of 10 bases. Per the germline V gene, CDR1 is SGHVS and CDR2 is FNYEAQ. Here the CDR3 DNA reads TGTGCCAGCAGCCAGACCAGGGACACTGAAGCTTTCTTT. Translated: CASSQTRDTEAFF.

The chain has TRBV6-1 and TRBJ2-3, with 9 bases aligning to TRBD1. V lost 6 bases and J lost 3; bases outside the gene matches: 7. Germline V gene data show CDR1 as MNHNS and CDR2 as SASEGT. CDR3 length equals 15 residues. CDR3 residues: CASSPGTGYTDTQYF. Written as DNA, the CDR3 is TGTGCCAGCAGCCCAGGGACAGGGTATACAGATACGCAGTATTTT.

This chain uses TRBV5-1 with TRBJ2-4, with 7 nucleotides matching TRBD1. The germline V gene encodes CDR1 SGHRS and CDR2 YFSETQ. Trimming removed 3 bases from V and 0 bases from J; junction bases left unmatched: 6. CDR3 size: 16 residues. The CDR3: CASSSYGTEAKNIQYF. In nucleotides, the CDR3 is TGCGCCAGCAGCTCCTACGGGACAGAAGCCAAAAACATTCAGTACTTC.

This sequence joins TRBV19 and TRBJ2-3; 8 bases align to TRBD1. The trim removed 4 bases at V and 1 base at J, leaving 7 bases unmatched. The CDR3 extends over 16 amino acids. Germline CDR1 LNHDA, CDR2 SQIVND (reference sequence). This chain's CDR3 is CASSTRTGTRTDTQYF. The CDR3 DNA reads TGTGCCAGTAGTACACGGACAGGGACCCGCACAGATACGCAGTATTTT.

V usage is TRBV29-1 and J usage is TRBJ1-5; D call uncertain. Germline loops: CDR1 SQVTM, CDR2 ANQGSEA. The CDR3 spans 12 residues. V lost 4 bases and J 3 bases, leaving 7 bases between the germline ends. The CDR3 DNA reads as TGCAGCGTTGGAGGGTTCAATCAGCCCCAGCATTTT. It is translated as CSVGGFNQPQHF.

This CDR3 is CASSNTGENQPQHF. The CDR3 DNA follows: TGTGCCAGCAGCAACACAGGGGAAAATCAGCCCCAGCATTTT. The J gene is TRBJ1-5, the V gene TRBV5-4, with TRBD1 matching over 7 bases. Trimming at V came to 4 bases and at J to 4 bases, leaving 5 bases not matched to a gene. Germline loops: CDR1 SGHNT, CDR2 YYREEE (reference sequence). This CDR3 has 14 residues.

Of note for this clone: The junction shows a germline mismatch at one end, possibly a read error. The rearrangement joins TRBV6-5 to TRBJ1-2, with D unresolved. The length of the CDR3 is 15 residues. Germline-derived CDR1 and CDR2 are MNHEY and SVGAGI. CDR3 protein: CASTSLDMPNFGYTF. CDR3 bases: TGTGCCAGCACCTCCCTTGACATGCCCAACTTTGGCTACACCTTC.

This clone occurred once. The chain links TRBV19 to TRBJ1-2, with unresolved D. The CDR3 length is 10 residues. V gave up 5 bases and J gave up 6 bases, with 4 bases separating them. Germline CDR1 is LNHDA and CDR2 is SQIVND (reference sequence). CDR3 protein: CASSRDGYTF. CDR3 sequence (DNA): TGTGCCAGTAGTCGGGATGGCTACACCTTC.

V usage is TRBV29-1 and J usage is TRBJ2-7; possibly TRBD1 for D (5 bases). Between the trimmed V and J ends, which lost 6 bases and 1 base, there was a span of 10 bases. This CDR3 spans 12 amino acids. Germline loops: CDR1 SQVTM, CDR2 ANQGSEA. CDR3: CSVATGSYEQYF. The CDR3 bases are TGCAGCGTGGCAACAGGATCCTACGAGCAGTACTTC.

V and J are TRBV5-4 and TRBJ2-7; D possibly corresponds to TRBD1 (5 bases). Trimming stripped 2 bases from V and 2 bases from J, with 11 bases between. This CDR3 spans 14 amino acids. Germline V gene data show CDR1 as SGHNT and CDR2 as YYREEE (reference sequence). CDR3 nucleotide sequence: TGTGCCAGCAGCTTCCCAGGGTCGGCCTACGAGCAGTACTTC. Protein: CASSFPGSAYEQYF.

The chain couples TRBV7-6 to TRBJ2-7, with TRBD2 matching 13 bases. The CDR3 loop spans 17 amino acids. V lost 4 bases to trimming and J lost 6 bases; unmatched junction nucleotides: 12. Germline values: CDR1 SGHVS, CDR2 FNYEAQ. The CDR3: CASSYRPWTSGSVEQYF. The DNA for the CDR3 is TGTGCCAGCAGCTACCGCCCTTGGACTAGCGGGAGTGTCGAGCAGTACTTC.

This clone was seen more than once but under ten times. This rearrangement joins TRBV7-2 to TRBJ2-1; 10 nucleotides align to TRBD2. The CDR3 is 17 amino acids. The germline gives CDR1 SGHTA, CDR2 FQGNSA. The ends lost 3 bases at V and 7 bases at J; junction bases unmatched: 12. In DNA form, the CDR3 reads TGTGCCAGCAGCTTCATAGCGGGAGGTAATTGGCATAATGAGCAGTTCTTC. Protein product: CASSFIAGGNWHNEQFF.

J is TRBJ2-7 and V is TRBV2; the match to TRBD1 covers 11 bases. J was trimmed by 0 bases and V by 4 bases; bases with no gene match: 5. This CDR3 contains 16 residues. CDR1 is SNHLY and CDR2 is FYNNEI in the germline V gene. CDR3 in amino acids: CASSVAGTGGSYEQYF. The CDR3 nucleotides are TGTGCCAGCAGTGTAGCGGGGACAGGGGGCTCCTACGAGCAGTACTTC. The full variable domain, its missing parts supplied by reference TRBV2 and TRBJ2-7, is EPEVTQTPSHQVTQMGQEVILRCVPISNHLYFYWYRQILGQKVEFLVSFYNNEISEKSEIFDDQFSVERPDGSNFTLKIRSTKLEDSAMYFCASSVAGTGGSYEQYFGPGTRLTVT.

V usage is TRBV7-9 and J usage is TRBJ2-3; D possibly corresponds to TRBD2 (5 bases). This CDR3 is built from 13 residues. Trimming shortened V by 5 bases and J by 4 bases, and 10 bases separated the two germline ends. Germline V CDR1 and CDR2: SEHNR, FQNEAQ (reference sequence). This chain's CDR3 is CASSNSEADTQYF. CDR3 nucleotide sequence: TGTGCCAGCAGCAACTCGGAGGCAGATACGCAGTATTTT.

The V call is TRBV5-4, the J call TRBJ2-1, with TRBD2 as a possible D gene (6 bases). V was pared by 0 bases and J by 12 bases, with 16 bases between. The germline V gene has CDR1 SGHNT and CDR2 YYREEE (reference sequence). The CDR3 runs 14 residues. CDR3 sequence: CASSLAAGPPGQFF. CDR3 DNA sequence: TGTGCCAGCAGCTTGGCGGCGGGACCGCCCGGGCAGTTCTTC. Variable domain in full (rest from reference TRBV5-4 and TRBJ2-1): ETGVTQSPTHLIKTRGQQVTLRCSSQSGHNTVSWYQQALGQGPQFIFQYYREEENGRGNFPPRFSGLQFPNYSSELNVNALELDDSALYLCASSLAAGPPGQFFGPGTRLTVL.

The chain recombines TRBV4-1 with TRBJ2-7; 12 bases agree with TRBD2. V trimming: 7 bases; J trimming: 2 bases; junction bases outside the gene matches: 6. The CDR3 spans 15 residues. CDR1 is MGHRA, CDR2 YSYEKL, per germline. The CDR3 here is CASTPLAGGPYEQYF. CDR3 coding DNA: TGCGCCAGCACCCCCCTAGCGGGAGGGCCCTACGAGCAGTACTTC.

In DNA form, the CDR3 reads TGTGCCAGTAGTATAGCCGGGACAGGGATATATTTT. The encoded protein is CASSIAGTGIYF. This sequence joins TRBV19 and TRBJ2-3; 9 bases are a match to TRBD1. The germline CDR1 and CDR2 sequences are LNHDA and SQIVND (reference sequence). The length of the CDR3 is 12 residues. Trimming removed 1 base from V and 15 bases from J; junction bases left unmatched: 5. The whole variable domain, remainder taken from reference TRBV19 and TRBJ2-3, is DGGITQSPKYLFRKEGQNVTLSCEQNLNHDAMYWYRQDPGQGLRLIYYSQIVNDFQKGDIAEGYSVSREKKESFPLTVTSAQKNPTAFYLCASSIAGTGIYFGPGTRLTVL.

The J gene is TRBJ2-2, the V gene TRBV19; a possible D gene is TRBD1 (6 bases). Between the trimmed V and J ends, which lost 7 bases and 4 bases, there was a span of 10 bases. The CDR3 consists of 13 residues. The germline gives CDR1 LNHDA, CDR2 SQIVND (reference sequence). In DNA form, the CDR3 reads TGTGCCAGTAAAACAGGGCCCACCGGGGAGCTGTTTTTT. Its protein product is CASKTGPTGELFF.

The J gene is TRBJ2-5, the V gene TRBV2, with D uncertain. Germline assignment: CDR1 SNHLY and CDR2 FYNNEI. The CDR3 runs 11 residues. The ends were cut back, 6 bases at V and 6 bases at J, with 8 bases in the middle. CDR3 nucleotides: TGTGCCAGCAGCGCAGGCCAGACCCAGTACTTC. This gives the protein CASSAGQTQYF.

This clone is a singleton in its sample. This chain links TRBV7-2 with TRBJ2-3; 9 nucleotides align to TRBD2. The CDR3 has 15 residues. The V gene's germline CDR1 is SGHTA and CDR2 FQGNSA. V trimming: 5 bases; J trimming: 1 base; junction bases outside the gene matches: 4. DNA for the CDR3: TGTGCCAGCAGCCCTAGCGGGAAGGGCACAGATACGCAGTATTTT. This gives the protein CASSPSGKGTDTQYF.

The V and J genes are TRBV18 and TRBJ2-1; D possibly corresponds to TRBD2 (6 bases). The CDR3 consists of 15 residues. Per the germline V gene, CDR1 is KGHSH and CDR2 is LQKENI. Trimming took 8 bases from V and 4 from J, leaving 18 bases between them. DNA for the CDR3: TGTGCCAGCCGGAGGGCTAGTCGGTTGTACAATGAGCAGTTCTTC. This gives the protein CASRRASRLYNEQFF.

This clone appeared a single time. The rearrangement links TRBV19 to TRBJ1-1; D is undetermined. The CDR3 consists of 13 residues. Germline loops: CDR1 LNHDA, CDR2 SQIVND (reference sequence). V dropped 4 bases and J dropped 2 bases, with 8 bases sitting between them. CDR3 amino acids: CASSSQTNTEAFF. CDR3 bases: TGTGCCAGTAGTAGTCAGACTAACACTGAAGCTTTCTTT.

This chain uses TRBV6-5 with TRBJ2-7; D is unclear. Germline V gives CDR1 MNHEY, CDR2 SVGAGI. The CDR3 covers 14 residues. V lost 0 bases and J 3 bases, leaving 9 bases between the germline ends. The CDR3 sequence is CASSYSDSIYEQYF. The CDR3 DNA sequence: TGTGCCAGCAGTTACTCCGACTCGATCTACGAGCAGTACTTC.

The rearrangement joins TRBV4-2 to TRBJ2-7; 7 bases align to TRBD1. The CDR3 sequence is 14 residues long. The germline V gene has CDR1 LGHNA and CDR2 YNFKEQ. Trimming at V came to 3 bases and at J to 0 bases, leaving 2 bases not matched to a gene. The CDR3 sequence: CASSQGQTSYEQYF. The CDR3 coding sequence is TGTGCCAGCAGCCAGGGACAGACCTCCTACGAGCAGTACTTC.

The V call is TRBV7-8, the J call TRBJ1-1; possible D gene TRBD1, 5 bases. Germline lookup yields CDR1 SGHVS and CDR2 FQNEAQ. The CDR3 has 13 residues. Trimming removed 1 base from V and 3 bases from J, with 6 bases in between. In DNA form, the CDR3 reads TGTGCCAGCAGCTTAGACAGGTACACTGAAGCTTTCTTT. Amino acids: CASSLDRYTEAFF.